This T cell receptor (beta chain) was sequenced during a study of T cells after yellow fever vaccination. The study's findings and limits: Detected again after the booster were most primary-vaccination clones, at about 96% CD4 and 70% to 90% CD8. The secondary response showed a weaker magnitude and a faster peak, day 5 versus 15. The CD4 compartment and the CD8 compartment contained a small share of clonotypes in common. Abundant bulk-population clonotypes could contaminate the FACS-sorted repertoires.

TCRdb processed the 5' RACE reads anew with MiXCR; each CDR3 protein has one entry. Of around 360,000 distinct CDR3 sequences listed, 9.5% to 13% are singletons. This clonotype was seen more than once but under ten times. Antigen specificity is unknown. The source is a man aged 18 to 29 who received the YFV17D yellow fever vaccine. Sequencing was performed on PBMCs, taken on the day of the first yellow fever vaccination.

CDR3 nucleotide sequence: TGTGCCAGCAGTTACAGCATCGCCGGGACAGGGGTTTATAATTCACCCCTCCACTTT. Amino acids: CASSYSIAGTGVYNSPLHF. This chain links TRBV6-5 with TRBJ1-6, with 10 nucleotides matching TRBD1. Germline V lookup: CDR1 MNHEY, CDR2 SVGAGI. The CDR3 sequence is 19 residues long. With 2 bases clipped from V and 4 bases from J, the junction kept 11 bases outside the gene matches.